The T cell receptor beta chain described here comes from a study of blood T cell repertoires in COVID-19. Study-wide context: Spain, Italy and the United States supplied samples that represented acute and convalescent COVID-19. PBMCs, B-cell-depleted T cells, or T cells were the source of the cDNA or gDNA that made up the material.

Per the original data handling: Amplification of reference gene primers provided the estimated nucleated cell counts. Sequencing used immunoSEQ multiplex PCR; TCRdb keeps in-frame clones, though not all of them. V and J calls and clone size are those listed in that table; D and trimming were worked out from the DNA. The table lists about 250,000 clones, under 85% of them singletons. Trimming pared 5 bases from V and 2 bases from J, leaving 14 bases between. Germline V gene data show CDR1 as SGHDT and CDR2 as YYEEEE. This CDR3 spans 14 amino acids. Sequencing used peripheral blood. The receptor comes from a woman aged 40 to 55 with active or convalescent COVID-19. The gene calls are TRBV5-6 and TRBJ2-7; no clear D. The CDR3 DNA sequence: TGTGCCAGCAGGACCCGGGTCTTCGCCTACGAGCAGTACTTC. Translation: CASRTRVFAYEQYF.